Listed below are T cell receptor beta chains from one sample, sequenced in a study of blood T cells in healthy people across ages. TCRdb passed the 5' RACE reads through MiXCR, listing each CDR3 protein once. The table lists hundreds of thousands of distinct CDR3 sequences, around 25% of them singletons. This sample also belongs to another study, concerning T cells of mothers and their children.

The sample taken for sequencing was blood. The receptors shown here come from a boy aged 5-17 years in good health. Each CDR3 is given with its conserved first and last residue. The D gene is left open where the match is weak. Where a row states a size, it is once, few, many or the class of an expanded clone; other rows omit it.

>TRBV7-9|TRBJ2-1|14|few|-
CASSLVRRSNEQFF
TGTGCCAGCAGCTTGGTGAGACGGAGCAATGAGCAGTTCTTC
>TRBV24-1|TRBJ1-5|13|-|-
CATSESHNQPQHF
TGTGCCACCAGTGAATCTCATAATCAGCCCCAGCATTTT
>TRBV7-2|TRBJ1-3|17|-|TRBD1
CASSLDGTEYSGNTIYF
TGTGCCAGCAGCTTAGACGGGACAGAATACTCTGGAAACACCATATATTTT
>TRBV27|TRBJ2-5|15|few|-
CASSKQTGVGETQYF
TGTGCCAGCAGTAAACAAACGGGAGTCGGGGAGACCCAGTACTTC
>TRBV11-2|TRBJ1-4|16|few|-
CASSLVPGLGNEKLFF
TGTGCCAGCAGCTTAGTTCCGGGACTGGGTAATGAAAAACTGTTTTTT
>TRBV2|TRBJ2-7|14|many|-
CASSESFRSYEQYF
TGTGCCAGCAGTGAGAGCTTTAGGTCCTACGAGCAGTACTTC
>TRBV9|TRBJ2-7|14|-|TRBD2
CASSVGEGVSEQYF
TGTGCCAGCAGCGTAGGGGAGGGTGTGAGCGAGCAGTACTTC
>TRBV29-1|TRBJ1-2|10|few|TRBD1
CSVQGSGYTF
TGCAGCGTACAGGGGTCTGGCTACACCTTC
>TRBV29-1|TRBJ2-5|13|few|-
CSAGWGNQETQYF
TGCAGCGCCGGGTGGGGCAACCAAGAGACCCAGTACTTC
>TRBV28|TRBJ2-5|15|-|TRBD2
CASSLSSGRIKTQYF
TGTGCCAGCAGTTTATCGAGCGGGAGGATCAAGACCCAGTACTTC
>TRBV7-9|TRBJ2-2|17|-|TRBD2
CASSPGLAGYGTGELFF
TGTGCCAGCAGCCCTGGACTAGCGGGATATGGGACCGGGGAGCTGTTTTTT
>TRBV4-2|TRBJ2-3|12|-|-
CASSQDLDTQYF
TGTGCCAGCAGCCAAGACTTAGATACGCAGTATTTT
>TRBV12-3/TRBV12-4|TRBJ2-5|11|few|-
CASSFAQTQYF
TGTGCCAGCAGTTTTGCCCAGACCCAGTACTTC
>TRBV24-1|TRBJ2-1|16|few|TRBD2
CATSDLAGGHYNEQFF
TGTGCCACCAGTGATTTAGCGGGAGGGCATTACAATGAGCAGTTCTTC
>TRBV20-1|TRBJ2-7|13|few|TRBD1
CSARGTVSYEQYF
TGCAGTGCTAGGGGGACAGTCAGCTACGAGCAGTACTTC
>TRBV10-1|TRBJ2-3|13|-|TRBD1
CALRGPTTDTQYF
TGCGCCCTCAGGGGGCCCACCACAGATACGCAGTATTTT
>TRBV6-5|TRBJ2-7|14|few|-
CASSRTANSYEQYF
TGTGCCAGTTCGCGGACTGCCAACTCCTACGAGCAGTACTTC
>TRBV7-9|TRBJ1-2|13|few|TRBD1
CASSRDRDEGYTF
TGTGCCAGCAGCCGTGACAGGGACGAGGGCTACACCTTC
>TRBV5-6|TRBJ2-1|15|few|-
CASSLVDRPYNEQFF
TGTGCCAGCAGCCTGGTCGACAGGCCCTACAATGAGCAGTTCTTC
>TRBV29-1|TRBJ2-1|17|-|TRBD2
CSVEGGSSGGAEGEQFF
TGCAGCGTTGAAGGAGGAAGTAGCGGGGGGGCAGAGGGCGAGCAGTTCTTC
>TRBV29-1|TRBJ2-4|13|-|-
CSVESPGENIQYF
TGCAGCGTTGAATCGCCAGGGGAAAACATTCAGTACTTC
>TRBV7-8|TRBJ1-5|17|-|-
CASSISLAAVSNQPQHF
TGTGCCAGCAGCATCTCCCTAGCGGCGGTTAGCAATCAGCCCCAGCATTTT
>TRBV12-5|TRBJ1-5|16|few|-
CASGLGQPTENQPQHF
TGTGCTAGTGGTTTGGGCCAGCCCACAGAAAATCAGCCCCAGCATTTT
>TRBV14|TRBJ2-1|17|few|-
CASSQAYLDFSYNEQFF
TGTGCCAGCAGCCAAGCCTACTTGGACTTCTCCTACAATGAGCAGTTCTTC
>TRBV7-9|TRBJ2-5|12|few|-
CASSLESGAQYF
TGTGCCAGCAGCTTAGAGTCAGGGGCCCAGTACTTC
>TRBV7-2|TRBJ1-1|13|-|-
CASSSQGGSEAFF
TGTGCCAGCAGCTCCCAGGGAGGTTCGGAAGCTTTCTTT
>TRBV5-1|TRBJ2-5|18|-|TRBD1
CASSPRVGAGQVQETQYF
TGCGCCAGCAGCCCGAGGGTTGGTGCGGGACAGGTCCAAGAGACCCAGTACTTC
>TRBV28|TRBJ1-5|14|-|-
CASNPGGSNQPQHF
TGTGCCAGCAACCCGGGGGGGAGCAATCAGCCCCAGCATTTT
>TRBV20-1|TRBJ2-1|14|-|-
CSAQGTVIGGEQFF
TGCAGTGCCCAGGGAACAGTGATAGGGGGTGAGCAGTTCTTC
>TRBV7-2|TRBJ1-2|15|few|-
CASSSPGAPSRGYTF
TGTGCCAGCAGTTCGCCCGGGGCCCCATCCCGTGGCTACACCTTC
>TRBV20-1|TRBJ2-1|13|-|-
CSASNSPQDEQFF
TGCAGTGCTAGTAATAGCCCCCAGGATGAGCAGTTCTTC